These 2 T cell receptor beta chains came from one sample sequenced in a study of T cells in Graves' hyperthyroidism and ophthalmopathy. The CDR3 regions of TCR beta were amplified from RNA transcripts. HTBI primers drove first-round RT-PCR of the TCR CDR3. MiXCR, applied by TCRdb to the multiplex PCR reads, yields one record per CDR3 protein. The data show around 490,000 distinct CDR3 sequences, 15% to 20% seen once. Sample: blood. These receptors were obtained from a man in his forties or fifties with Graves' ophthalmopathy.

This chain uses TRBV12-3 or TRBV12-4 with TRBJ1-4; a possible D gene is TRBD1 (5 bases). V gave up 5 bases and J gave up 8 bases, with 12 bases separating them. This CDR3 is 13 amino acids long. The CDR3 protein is CASSAGPQEKLFF. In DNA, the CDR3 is TGTGCCAGCAGTGCGGGACCTCAAGAAAAACTGTTTTTT.

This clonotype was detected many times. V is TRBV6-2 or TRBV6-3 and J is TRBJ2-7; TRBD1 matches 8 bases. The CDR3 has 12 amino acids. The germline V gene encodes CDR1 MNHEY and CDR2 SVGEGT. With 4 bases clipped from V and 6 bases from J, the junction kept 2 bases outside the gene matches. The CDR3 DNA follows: TGTGCCAGCAGTTTTACAGGGGGCGAGCAGTACTTC. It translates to CASSFTGGEQYF.